This T cell receptor beta chain appears in the sequencing data of a study of blood T cell repertoires in COVID-19. Germline loops: CDR1 SGHRS, CDR2 YFSETQ. Trimming removed 2 bases at V and 7 bases at J, with 15 bases between. The CDR3 covers 15 residues. Measured with immunoSEQ multiplex PCR; TCRdb has only the in-frame clones, and not every one. Among 130,000 or so clones, 75% to 90% were seen once, and the ten largest hold more than 3.5%. The clonotype was recovered from a man in his 60s with COVID-19, enrolled during active disease. Input material: peripheral blood. This chain uses TRBV5-1 with TRBJ1-4, with a tentative D call TRBD1 (5 bases). The CDR3 DNA follows: TGCGCCAGCAGCTTTTTAGGACCGGGGGGTGAAAAACTGTTTTTT. Its translation: CASSFLGPGGEKLFF. Filled out from reference TRBV5-1 and TRBJ1-4, the complete variable domain reads KAGVTQTPRYLIKTRGQQVTLSCSPISGHRSVSWYQQTPGQGLQFLFEYFSETQRNKGNFPGRFSGRQFSNSRSEMNVSTLELGDSALYLCASSFLGPGGEKLFFGSGTQLSVL.